One and the same sample provided the 9 T cell receptor beta chains below, sequenced in a study of CD8+CD57+ T cells in acquired aplastic anemia. Genomic DNA constituted the template upon which TCR beta VDJ and CDR3 profiling was performed. TCRdb re-called the reads through MiXCR, storing one row per CDR3 protein. This table holds around 190,000 distinct CDR3 sequences, approximately 48% found once. Only patients with CD8+CD57+ cell expansion on flow cytometry were chosen for sequencing. The specimen sequenced was sorted CD4+, CD8+, or CD8+CD57+ T cells (not recorded which) from PBMCs. The receptors here all came from a human donor with aplastic anemia.

This clonotype appeared many times. The V call is TRBV10-3, the J call TRBJ1-5, with D perhaps TRBD1 (6 bases). The ends were cut back, 4 bases at V and 3 bases at J, with 13 bases in the middle. This CDR3 contains 15 residues. Germline V CDR1 and CDR2: ENHRY, SYGVKD. The CDR3 sequence: CAISVGQGNNQPQHF. Written as DNA, the CDR3 is TGTGCCATCAGTGTGGGGCAGGGGAACAATCAGCCCCAGCATTTT.

The chain combines TRBV12-3 or TRBV12-4 with TRBJ1-2; D ambiguous. V was cut by 0 bases and J by 5 bases, with 7 bases left in between. CDR3 size: 13 residues. As DNA, the CDR3 is TGTGCCAGCAGTTTAGCGCTCAGTTATGGCTACACCTTC. This codes for CASSLALSYGYTF.

This clonotype was recorded a few times. This chain uses TRBV27 with TRBJ2-1; perhaps TRBD2 as D (6 bases). CDR3 length: 13 residues. The germline gives CDR1 MNHEY, CDR2 SMNVEV (reference sequence). V gave up 8 bases and J gave up 0 bases, with 8 bases separating them. CDR3 DNA: TGTGCCAGCCGGGGGAGCTCCTACAATGAGCAGTTCTTC. Amino acid sequence: CASRGSSYNEQFF.

In its sample, this clonotype was seen many times. This chain uses TRBV7-2 with TRBJ1-6, with D hard to call. The CDR3 consists of 12 residues. V dropped 7 bases and J dropped 10 bases, with 11 bases sitting between them. The germline gives CDR1 SGHTA, CDR2 FQGNSA. As DNA, the CDR3 is TGTGCCAGCACCCGAGAGGAGTCACCCCTCCACTTT. Amino acid sequence: CASTREESPLHF.

Notes on this clonotype: At one boundary the junction diverges from the germline segment, which might be a read error. The chain joins TRBV9 to TRBJ2-4, with D hard to call. The CDR3 has 11 residues. Germline CDR1 and CDR2: SGDLS and YYNGEE. The DNA for the CDR3 is TGTGCCAGCAGCCGCGGCAACAATCAGTACTTC. As protein: CASSRGNNQYF.

This clonotype was observed many times. The gene calls are TRBV5-5 and TRBJ2-1; D is perhaps TRBD1 (6 bases). CDR3 length: 15 amino acids. Deletions cut 4 bases from V and 5 bases from J, with 16 bases between. Germline V gene lookup returns CDR1 SGHKS and CDR2 YYEKEE (reference sequence). The CDR3 sequence is CASSRAGDADNEQFF. The CDR3, as DNA: TGTGCCAGCAGCAGGGCAGGGGATGCCGACAATGAGCAGTTCTTC.

The chain employs TRBV10-3 and TRBJ2-1; 10 bases align to TRBD2. The CDR3 is made up of 14 amino acids. Germline V gene sequence: CDR1 ENHRY, CDR2 SYGVKD. The J segment lost 5 bases and the V segment lost 2 bases, leaving 0 bases of the junction unmatched. The CDR3 region has the DNA TGTGCCATCAGTGAGGGACTAGCGGACAATGAGCAGTTCTTC. Its translation is CAISEGLADNEQFF.

This clonotype was seen more than once but under ten times. This chain links TRBV2 with TRBJ1-3; D is undetermined. Trimming took off 4 bases at V and 4 bases at J, with 8 bases between the two ends. CDR1 SNHLY and CDR2 FYNNEI come from the germline V gene. The CDR3 contains 13 residues. CDR3 loop: CASSVGHGNTIYF. The CDR3 DNA reads as TGTGCCAGCAGTGTCGGCCACGGAAACACCATATATTTT. Drawing the rest from reference TRBV2 and TRBJ1-3, the complete variable domain is EPEVTQTPSHQVTQMGQEVILRCVPISNHLYFYWYRQILGQKVEFLVSFYNNEISEKSEIFDDQFSVERPDGSNFTLKIRSTKLEDSAMYFCASSVGHGNTIYFGEGSWLTVV.

This clonotype has at least ten counts. The rearrangement uses TRBV24-1 and TRBJ2-2; a possible D gene is TRBD1 (5 bases). CDR1 is KGHDR and CDR2 is SFDVKD in the germline V gene. The CDR3 is made up of 16 amino acids. V was shortened by 3 bases and J by 7 bases, with 17 bases between the two germline ends. The CDR3 nucleotides read TGTGCCACCAGTGATCCAGGGATTAACTCCAGCGGGGAGCTGTTTTTT. Translation: CATSDPGINSSGELFF.